One sample yielded the 3 T cell receptor beta chains listed below, sequenced in a study of blood T cell repertoires in COVID-19. Measured with immunoSEQ multiplex PCR; TCRdb has only the in-frame clones, and not every one. The sample contains about 88,000 clones, 90% of which appear only once. Specimen: peripheral blood. The receptors stem from a man between 60 and 75 years old with acute or convalescent COVID-19.

The chain is built from TRBV7-2 and TRBJ2-1; D unclear. The CDR3 is 11 amino acids. The V end lost 1 base, the J end lost 12 bases, and 7 bases lay between the germline ends. From germline, CDR1 is SGHTA and CDR2 FQGNSA. The CDR3 loop reads CASSLGPRQFF. In DNA, the CDR3 is TGTGCCAGCAGCTTAGGCCCCAGGCAGTTCTTC.

This chain links TRBV19 with TRBJ2-7; possibly TRBD2 for D (5 bases). The germline V gene has CDR1 LNHDA and CDR2 SQIVND (reference sequence). The length of the CDR3 is 12 residues. Trimming left V 6 bases short and J 2 bases short, with 8 bases between. As DNA, the CDR3 is TGTGCCAGTAGCCCCGGGGCCTACGAGCAGTACTTC. This translates into CASSPGAYEQYF.

The V call is TRBV6-5, the J call TRBJ1-2; D remains ambiguous. The CDR3 is 15 residues long. V was shortened by 2 bases and J by 5 bases, with 15 bases between the two germline ends. Germline V gene sequence: CDR1 MNHEY, CDR2 SVGAGI. CDR3 nucleotides: TGTGCCAGCAGTTACACGCCCGAGGGCTCATATGGCTACACCTTC. It yields the protein CASSYTPEGSYGYTF.